Each of the 32 T cell receptor beta chains below was sequenced from the same sample in a study of blood T cell repertoires in COVID-19. Clones were read by immunoSEQ multiplex PCR, and TCRdb kept only the in-frame ones, dropping some. The sample carries approximately 100,000 clones, approximately 91% recorded once. Sequenced material: peripheral blood. All receptors derive from a man aged 45 to 65 with acute or convalescent COVID-19.

This clone was detected once. The V and J genes are TRBV7-2 and TRBJ1-5; 7 bases line up with TRBD1. There are 17 residues in the CDR3. Per the germline V gene, CDR1 is SGHTA and CDR2 is FQGNSA. V shed 2 bases and J 5 bases; nucleotides not matched to a gene: 12. In DNA form, the CDR3 reads TGTGCCAGCAGCTTAAGAACGACAGGGCGGCGGGATCAGCCCCAGCATTTT. Its translation is CASSLRTTGRRDQPQHF.

The genes are TRBV4-1 and TRBJ2-3; possibly TRBD2 for D (6 bases). Per the germline V gene, CDR1 is MGHRA and CDR2 is YSYEKL. The CDR3 consists of 15 residues. V was clipped by 0 bases and J by 3 bases, with 10 bases between them. The CDR3 DNA reads as TGCGCCAGCAGCCAAGAAAGGGACTTGACAGATACGCAGTATTTT. Translating it yields CASSQERDLTDTQYF.

The rearrangement joins TRBV14 to TRBJ2-5; TRBD2 aligns across 7 bases. The CDR3 covers 16 residues. Per the germline V gene, CDR1 is SGHDN and CDR2 is FVKESK. V lost 1 base to trimming and J lost 1 base; unmatched junction nucleotides: 6. The DNA for the CDR3 is TGTGCCAGCAGCCAAGGTGGAGCGGGGAGCCAAGAGACCCAGTACTTC. Residues: CASSQGGAGSQETQYF.

V usage is TRBV6-2 or TRBV6-3 and J usage is TRBJ1-2, with 7 nucleotides matching TRBD1. This CDR3 is 14 amino acids long. Trimming took 5 bases from V and 2 from J; bases not matched to a gene: 5. In germline, CDR1 is MNHEY, CDR2 SVGEGT. CDR3 amino acids: CASSIQGTNYGYTF. The CDR3, as DNA: TGTGCCAGCAGTATACAGGGGACGAACTATGGCTACACCTTC.

The chain carries TRBV2 and TRBJ1-4, with TRBD1 matching over 7 bases. The CDR3 consists of 16 residues. Trimming removed 8 bases from V and 0 bases from J; junction bases left unmatched: 9. Germline-derived CDR1 and CDR2 are SNHLY and FYNNEI. The CDR3 DNA is TGTGCCAGCGTCCAGGACAGGCCTGCAACTAATGAAAAACTGTTTTTT. It specifies CASVQDRPATNEKLFF. The variable domain in full, with the rest retrieved from reference TRBV2 and TRBJ1-4, is EPEVTQTPSHQVTQMGQEVILRCVPISNHLYFYWYRQILGQKVEFLVSFYNNEISEKSEIFDDQFSVERPDGSNFTLKIRSTKLEDSAMYFCASVQDRPATNEKLFFGSGTQLSVL.

This clone showed up just once. The chain is built from TRBV5-1 and TRBJ2-3; TRBD1 agrees at 8 bases. Germline assignment: CDR1 SGHRS and CDR2 YFSETQ. V lost 1 base to trimming and J lost 5 bases; unmatched junction nucleotides: 6. The CDR3 sequence is 15 residues long. The DNA of the CDR3 is TGCGCCAGCAGCTTGAGTACAGGGGGTGGAGATACGCAGTATTTT. Its translation: CASSLSTGGGDTQYF.

The CDR3 DNA reads as TGTGCCAGCAGCCCCGGACTAGCGGCACTAGATACGCAGTATTTT. Protein product: CASSPGLAALDTQYF. The J gene is TRBJ2-3, the V gene TRBV7-9; 10 positions agree with TRBD2. The germline V gene has CDR1 SEHNR and CDR2 FQNEAQ (reference sequence). J lost 5 bases, V lost 5 bases, and 7 bases had no gene match. This CDR3 is built from 15 residues.

On this clone itself: Other DNA sequences from this sample encode an identical CDR3 as well. The CDR3 nucleotides read TGCGCCAGCAGCTTGGCAGGGGTTGGGCAGTTCTTC. Encoded protein: CASSLAGVGQFF. The chain uses TRBV5-1 and TRBJ2-1; perhaps TRBD1 as D (6 bases). The CDR3 runs to 12 residues. Germline V gives CDR1 SGHRS, CDR2 YFSETQ. V lost 0 bases and J lost 12, with 10 bases in between.

This chain links TRBV30 with TRBJ1-5; D possibly corresponds to TRBD1 (5 bases). The V end lost 2 bases, the J end lost 5 bases, and 10 bases lay between the germline ends. Germline CDR1 GTSNPN, CDR2 SVGIG (reference sequence). The CDR3 runs 13 residues. DNA for the CDR3: TGTGCCTGGAGTTCAGGGCTTGATCAGCCCCAGCATTTT. Translation: CAWSSGLDQPQHF.

The chain links TRBV4-3 to TRBJ1-1, with 7 bases that match TRBD1. The V gene end was trimmed by 6 bases and the J gene end by 2 bases; junction bases not matched to a gene: 9. CDR1 LGHNA and CDR2 YSLEER come from the germline V gene. The CDR3 spans 15 residues. The CDR3 protein is CASRRARTGNTEAFF. CDR3 DNA sequence: TGCGCCAGCAGAAGAGCTCGGACAGGAAACACTGAAGCTTTCTTT.

The rearrangement uses TRBV29-1 and TRBJ1-2, with a possible D match to TRBD1 (6 bases). Trimming took off 4 bases at V and 7 bases at J, with 19 bases between the two ends. This CDR3 is 14 amino acids long. Germline CDR1 and CDR2: SQVTM and ANQGSEA. CDR3 bases: TGCAGCGTTGGTGGGGCAGGGGTGTCGACTGGCTACACCTTC. Its translation: CSVGGAGVSTGYTF.

The chain joins TRBV28 to TRBJ1-5, with a weak D call TRBD1 (5 bases). The CDR3 contains 15 residues. The germline V gene encodes CDR1 MDHEN and CDR2 SYDVKM. Trimming shortened V by 5 bases and J by 2 bases, and 13 bases separated the two germline ends. The CDR3 sequence: CASSVGPGGNQPQHF. The CDR3, as DNA: TGTGCCAGCAGTGTTGGACCGGGGGGCAATCAGCCCCAGCATTTT.

The chain carries TRBV19 and TRBJ1-1, with 9 positions matching TRBD1. V lost 4 bases to trimming and J lost 4 bases; unmatched junction nucleotides: 4. This CDR3 comprises 14 residues. CDR1 and CDR2 (germline): LNHDA, SQIVND (reference sequence). CDR3 nucleotide sequence: TGTGCCAGTAGTAGGGACAGGGCGTTCACTGAAGCTTTCTTT. Translating it yields CASSRDRAFTEAFF.

This clone was observed a single time. V gene TRBV11-2 combines with J gene TRBJ2-5; 7 bases agree with TRBD1. J gave up 5 bases and V 1 base, and 7 bases lay outside the gene matches. The germline V gene encodes CDR1 SGHAT and CDR2 FQNNGV. CDR3 size: 15 residues. The chain's CDR3 is CASSLVRGLLETQYF. The CDR3 DNA reads TGTGCCAGCAGCTTAGTGAGGGGGCTTCTGGAGACCCAGTACTTC.

This clone was detected only once. The chain is built from TRBV28 and TRBJ1-3, with a weak D call TRBD1 (5 bases). The CDR3 has 18 residues. The V end was cut by 5 bases, the J end by 1 base, with 21 bases between. Germline V lookup: CDR1 MDHEN, CDR2 SYDVKM. CDR3 sequence (DNA): TGTGCCAGCAGTCCCACTCTCCCAGGTGGGGCTTCTGGAAACACCATATATTTT. Its translation: CASSPTLPGGASGNTIYF.

The genes are TRBV18 and TRBJ2-1; 7 bases line up with TRBD1. Germline V CDR1 and CDR2: KGHSH, LQKENI. The CDR3 is 15 residues long. V lost 6 bases, J lost 6 bases, and 11 bases stayed unmatched. CDR3 loop: CASSPTGSFFNEQFF. The CDR3 bases are TGTGCCAGCTCGCCGACAGGGTCCTTTTTCAATGAGCAGTTCTTC.

V is TRBV7-6 and J is TRBJ2-2; D not resolved. Trimming took off 6 bases at V and 7 bases at J, with 21 bases between the two ends. Germline loops: CDR1 SGHVS, CDR2 FNYEAQ. There are 16 residues in the CDR3. The CDR3 coding sequence is TGTGCCAGCAGACCGGCCTCGGTAGCCCGAGACGGGGAGCTGTTTTTT. This sequence encodes CASRPASVARDGELFF.

This clone was detected only once. The chain carries TRBV7-9 and TRBJ2-5, with 9 bases that match TRBD2. Germline CDR1 SEHNR, CDR2 FQNEAQ (reference sequence). The V segment lost 2 bases and the J segment 4 bases; nucleotides outside the gene matches: 5. The CDR3 contains 15 residues. Here the CDR3 reads CASSLSLAGTETQYF. In nucleotides, the CDR3 is TGTGCCAGCAGCTTATCCCTAGCGGGGACAGAGACCCAGTACTTC.

This chain uses TRBV2 with TRBJ2-7; TRBD1 is a possible D gene (6 bases). Trimming left V 6 bases short and J 5 bases short, with 20 bases between. Per the germline V gene, CDR1 is SNHLY and CDR2 is FYNNEI. The CDR3 runs 15 residues. CDR3 coding DNA: TGTGCCAGCAGCGTCGACAGGATCGGGCTCGACGAGCAGTACTTC. It is translated as CASSVDRIGLDEQYF.

The chain recombines TRBV7-6 with TRBJ1-1, with D unresolved. The germline V gene has CDR1 SGHVS and CDR2 FNYEAQ. There are 15 residues in the CDR3. V was trimmed by 0 bases and J by 5 bases, leaving 13 bases between them. The CDR3 DNA is TGTGCCAGCAGCTTAGCGGGTCGGAGGATTACTGAAGCTTTCTTT. Translated, it gives CASSLAGRRITEAFF.

V usage is TRBV5-1 and J usage is TRBJ2-1; 12 positions match TRBD2. Per the germline V gene, CDR1 is SGHRS and CDR2 is YFSETQ. With 4 bases clipped from V and 6 bases from J, the junction kept 5 bases outside the gene matches. The CDR3 loop spans 15 amino acids. CDR3 region: CASSPTSGGGNEQFF. The DNA for the CDR3 is TGCGCCAGCAGCCCGACTAGCGGGGGTGGCAATGAGCAGTTCTTC.

V gene TRBV7-9 combines with J gene TRBJ1-4; maybe TRBD1 (6 bases). Germline V gene sequence: CDR1 SEHNR, CDR2 FQNEAQ (reference sequence). Trimming shortened V by 5 bases and J by 6 bases, and 13 bases separated the two germline ends. The CDR3 sequence is 14 residues long. As DNA, the CDR3 is TGTGCCAGCAGCCGTACAGGGTTGGATGAAAAACTGTTTTTT. Its protein is CASSRTGLDEKLFF.

The J gene is TRBJ2-7, the V gene TRBV6-2 or TRBV6-3; TRBD1 might be the D (5 bases). CDR3 size: 17 residues. Germline V gene sequence: CDR1 MNHEY, CDR2 SVGEGT. The V end was cut by 4 bases, the J end by 0 bases, with 19 bases between. CDR3 in DNA: TGTGCCAGCAGTTTTGGTGGTGGTTGGACATCCTCCTACGAGCAGTACTTC. Translation: CASSFGGGWTSSYEQYF.

This clone was found a few times. The chain uses TRBV7-2 and TRBJ2-1, with 9 bases lining up with TRBD2. The germline V gene encodes CDR1 SGHTA and CDR2 FQGNSA. The CDR3 has 17 residues. J gave up 0 bases and V 2 bases, and 5 bases lay outside the gene matches. This chain's CDR3 is CASSLWGGGASYNEQFF. CDR3 nucleotides: TGTGCCAGCAGCTTATGGGGCGGGGGGGCCTCCTACAATGAGCAGTTCTTC. The whole variable domain, remainder taken from reference TRBV7-2 and TRBJ2-1, is GAGVSQSPSNKVTEKGKDVELRCDPISGHTALYWYRQSLGQGLEFLIYFQGNSAPDKSGLPSDRFSAERTGGSVSTLTIQRTQQEDSAVYLCASSLWGGGASYNEQFFGPGTRLTVL.

The CDR3 DNA reads TGCGCCAGCAGTTGGCAGGAAAGCAATCAGCCCCAGCATTTT. It encodes CASSWQESNQPQHF. The V call is TRBV10-2, the J call TRBJ1-5; unclear D gene. Germline CDR1 WSHSY, CDR2 SAAADI. The CDR3 sequence is 14 residues long. The V and J ends lost 5 bases and 1 base respectively, with 9 bases between them.

The genes are TRBV7-2 and TRBJ2-5; a weak D match, TRBD1 (6 bases). The CDR3 contains 15 residues. From germline, CDR1 is SGHTA and CDR2 FQGNSA. V shed 2 bases and J shed 4 bases, with 14 bases lying between them. CDR3 in amino acids: CASSLFAGVGETQYF. The CDR3 coding sequence is TGTGCCAGCAGCTTATTTGCAGGGGTCGGAGAGACCCAGTACTTC.

This clone has more than one count but fewer than ten. V usage is TRBV7-9 and J usage is TRBJ1-5, with 10 bases lining up with TRBD1. The germline gives CDR1 SEHNR, CDR2 FQNEAQ (reference sequence). CDR3 length equals 15 residues. V lost 3 bases, J lost 5 bases, and 4 bases stayed unmatched. This CDR3 is CASSLGTGAYQPQHF. The CDR3 DNA follows: TGTGCCAGCAGCTTGGGGACAGGGGCCTATCAGCCCCAGCATTTT.

V and J are TRBV5-4 and TRBJ1-4; 8 positions match TRBD1. The CDR3 extends over 14 amino acids. Germline CDR1 is SGHNT and CDR2 is YYREEE (reference sequence). The V gene end was trimmed by 4 bases and the J gene end by 7 bases; junction bases not matched to a gene: 6. The CDR3: CASSMGQESEKLFF. For the CDR3, the DNA is TGTGCCAGCAGCATGGGACAGGAGTCTGAAAAACTGTTTTTT.

The rearrangement joins TRBV19 to TRBJ1-1; perhaps TRBD1 as D (5 bases). Germline values: CDR1 LNHDA, CDR2 SQIVND (reference sequence). This CDR3 is built from 15 residues. Trimming removed 1 base at V and 4 bases at J, with 13 bases between. Here the CDR3 DNA reads TGTGCCAGTAGTATAGGGGGAGGGGTAAGCACTGAAGCTTTCTTT. It is translated as CASSIGGGVSTEAFF.

Of note for this clone: This sample also contains other DNA sequences that code for the same CDR3. The chain employs TRBV9 and TRBJ2-7; no clear D gene. The germline V and J ends were trimmed by 0 bases and 2 bases, with 12 bases remaining between them. CDR3 size: 15 residues. Germline CDR1 is SGDLS and CDR2 is YYNGEE. The CDR3 bases are TGTGCCAGCAGCGTAGGTCCAGGCCCAACCTACGAGCAGTACTTC. This translates into CASSVGPGPTYEQYF.

V usage is TRBV5-1 and J usage is TRBJ2-7; TRBD1 agrees at 7 bases. CDR1 is SGHRS, CDR2 YFSETQ, per germline. The CDR3 covers 13 residues. The J segment lost 2 bases and the V segment lost 6 bases, leaving 5 bases of the junction unmatched. The CDR3 protein is CASKTDRPYEQYF. The CDR3, as DNA: TGCGCCAGCAAGACGGACAGGCCCTACGAGCAGTACTTC.

The rearrangement links TRBV19 to TRBJ1-1; D gene uncertain. The CDR3 is 14 amino acids. The ends were cut back, 5 bases at V and 5 bases at J, with 15 bases in the middle. Germline V gives CDR1 LNHDA, CDR2 SQIVND (reference sequence). The DNA for the CDR3 is TGTGCCAGTAGTCCGTCGGGGTTGAGGACTGAAGCTTTCTTT. As protein: CASSPSGLRTEAFF.